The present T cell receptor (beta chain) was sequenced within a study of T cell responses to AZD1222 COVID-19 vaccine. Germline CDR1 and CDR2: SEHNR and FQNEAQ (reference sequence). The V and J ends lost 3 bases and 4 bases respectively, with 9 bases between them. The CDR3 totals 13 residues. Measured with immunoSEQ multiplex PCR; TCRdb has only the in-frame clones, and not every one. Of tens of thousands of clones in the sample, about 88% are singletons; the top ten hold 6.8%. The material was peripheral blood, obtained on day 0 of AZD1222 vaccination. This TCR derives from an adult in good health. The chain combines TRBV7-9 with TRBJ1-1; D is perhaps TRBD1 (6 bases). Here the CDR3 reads CASSFGRGTEAFF. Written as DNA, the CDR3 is TGTGCCAGCAGCTTCGGCAGGGGCACTGAAGCTTTCTTT.